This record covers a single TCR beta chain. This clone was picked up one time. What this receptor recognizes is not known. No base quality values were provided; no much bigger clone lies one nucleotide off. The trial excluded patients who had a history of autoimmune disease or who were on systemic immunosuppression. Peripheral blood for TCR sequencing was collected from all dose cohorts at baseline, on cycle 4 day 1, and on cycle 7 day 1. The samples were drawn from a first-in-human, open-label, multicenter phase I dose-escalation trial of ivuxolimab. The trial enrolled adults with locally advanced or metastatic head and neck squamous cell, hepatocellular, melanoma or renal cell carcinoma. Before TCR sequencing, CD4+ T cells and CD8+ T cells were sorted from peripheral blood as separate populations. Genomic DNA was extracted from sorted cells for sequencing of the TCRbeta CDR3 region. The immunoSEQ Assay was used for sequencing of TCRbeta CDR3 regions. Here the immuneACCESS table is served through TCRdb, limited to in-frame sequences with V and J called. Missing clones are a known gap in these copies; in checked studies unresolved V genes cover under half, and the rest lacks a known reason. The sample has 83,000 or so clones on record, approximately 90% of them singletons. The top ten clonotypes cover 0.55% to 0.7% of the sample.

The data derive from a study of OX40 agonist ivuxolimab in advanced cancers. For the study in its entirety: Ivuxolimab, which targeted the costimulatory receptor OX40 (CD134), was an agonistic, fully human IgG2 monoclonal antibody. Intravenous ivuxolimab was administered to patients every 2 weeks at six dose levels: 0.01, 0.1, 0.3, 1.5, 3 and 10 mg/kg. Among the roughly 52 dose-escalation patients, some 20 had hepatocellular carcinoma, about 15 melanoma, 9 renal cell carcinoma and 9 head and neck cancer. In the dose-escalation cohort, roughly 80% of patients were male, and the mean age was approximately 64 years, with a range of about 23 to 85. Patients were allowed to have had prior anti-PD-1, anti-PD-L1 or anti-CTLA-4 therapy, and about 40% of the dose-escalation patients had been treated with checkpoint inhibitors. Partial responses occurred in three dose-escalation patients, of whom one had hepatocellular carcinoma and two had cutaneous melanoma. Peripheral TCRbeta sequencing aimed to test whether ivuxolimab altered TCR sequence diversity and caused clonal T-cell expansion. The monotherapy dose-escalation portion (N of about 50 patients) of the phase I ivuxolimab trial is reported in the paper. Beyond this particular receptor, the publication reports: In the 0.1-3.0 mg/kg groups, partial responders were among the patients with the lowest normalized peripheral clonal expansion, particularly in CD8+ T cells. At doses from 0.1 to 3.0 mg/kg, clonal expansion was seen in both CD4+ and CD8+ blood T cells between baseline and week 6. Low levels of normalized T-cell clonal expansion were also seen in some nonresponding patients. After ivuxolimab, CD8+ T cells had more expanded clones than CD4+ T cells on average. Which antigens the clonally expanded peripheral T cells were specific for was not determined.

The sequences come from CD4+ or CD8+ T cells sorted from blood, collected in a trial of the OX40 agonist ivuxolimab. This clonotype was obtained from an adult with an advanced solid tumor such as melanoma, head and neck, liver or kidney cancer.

The CDR3 in this case is CASSFMTGTGNTIYF. The DNA is TGCGCCAGCAGCTTTATGACAGGGACTGGAAACACCATATATTTT. The chain uses TRBV5-1 and TRBJ1-3; TRBD1 matches 7 bases in the middle. Here V drops 2 bases and J drops 2 bases, and the junction holds 4 bases not matched to any gene. From cysteine to phenylalanine, the CDR3 is 15 amino acids long. Just CDR3 DNA is preserved here, 45 bases in frame from base 1. The germline V gene specifies SGHRS as CDR1 and YFSETQ as CDR2.